Sequencing of this TCR beta chain was carried out in a study of T cells in Graves' hyperthyroidism and ophthalmopathy. This clonotype was counted at least ten times. Its antigen is unidentified. Authors of the study amplified TCR beta CDR3 regions from RNA transcripts. First-round RT-PCR of the TCR CDR3 relied on the HTBI primer set. TCRdb ran MiXCR on the multiplex PCR reads and lists one entry per CDR3 protein. The sample includes roughly 500,000 distinct CDR3 sequences, 40% to 55% seen only once; the top ten take under 20%. Patients were excluded because of uncontrolled infection, other autoimmune disease, pregnancy or lactation. Clinical symptoms, serum thyroxine, TRAb, thyroid ultrasound and orbital computed tomography informed diagnoses. V was trimmed by 5 bases and J by 3 bases, leaving 8 bases between them. Germline V gene sequence: CDR1 LNHDA, CDR2 SQIVND (reference sequence). CDR3 length: 13 residues.

Study-level points and caveats: With a median lead of roughly 6.8 months before onset, the model predicted ophthalmopathy. Ophthalmopathy and stable hyperthyroidism were told apart by a 13 V-J model.

This receptor was taken from an adult woman with Graves' disease, either hyperthyroidism or ophthalmopathy (not recorded which). This chain links TRBV19 with TRBJ1-5; D is perhaps TRBD1 (6 bases). The sequencing input was peripheral blood or thyroid tissue (not recorded which). The chain's CDR3 is CASSGTLNQPQHF. CDR3 DNA sequence: TGTGCCAGTAGTGGGACACTCAATCAGCCCCAGCATTTT.